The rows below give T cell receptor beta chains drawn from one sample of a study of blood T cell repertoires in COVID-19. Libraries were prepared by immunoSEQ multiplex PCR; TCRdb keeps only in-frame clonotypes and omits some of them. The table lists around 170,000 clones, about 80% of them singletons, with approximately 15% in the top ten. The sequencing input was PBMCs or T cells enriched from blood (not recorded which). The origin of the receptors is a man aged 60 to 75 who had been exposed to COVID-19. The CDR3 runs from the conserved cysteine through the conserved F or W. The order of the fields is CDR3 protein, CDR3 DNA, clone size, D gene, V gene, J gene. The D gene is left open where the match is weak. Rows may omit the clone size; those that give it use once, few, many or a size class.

cdr3_aa: CASSPLAGGSDTQYF
cdr3_nt: TGTGCCAGCAGTCCACTAGCGGGAGGTTCAGATACGCAGTATTTT
clone_size: -
d_call: TRBD2
v_call: TRBV27
j_call: TRBJ2-3

cdr3_aa: CASNRGGSETQYF
cdr3_nt: TGTGCCAGCAATAGGGGGGGTTCAGAGACCCAGTACTTC
clone_size: -
d_call: -
v_call: TRBV27
j_call: TRBJ2-5

cdr3_aa: CASSGTDSNQPQHF
cdr3_nt: TGTGCCAGCAGTGGAACAGATAGCAATCAGCCCCAGCATTTT
clone_size: -
d_call: -
v_call: TRBV2
j_call: TRBJ1-5

cdr3_aa: CSVGASVQETQYF
cdr3_nt: TGCAGCGTTGGGGCTAGCGTCCAAGAGACCCAGTACTTC
clone_size: -
d_call: -
v_call: TRBV29-1
j_call: TRBJ2-5

cdr3_aa: CATSLPTGANYGYTF
cdr3_nt: TGTGCCACCAGCCTGCCCACGGGAGCTAACTATGGCTACACCTTC
clone_size: -
d_call: -
v_call: TRBV15
j_call: TRBJ1-2

cdr3_aa: CASLARVYGYTF
cdr3_nt: TGTGCCAGCCTAGCGCGGGTTTATGGCTACACCTTC
clone_size: -
d_call: -
v_call: TRBV7-8
j_call: TRBJ1-2

cdr3_aa: CASSLPRLAVSYNEQFF
cdr3_nt: TGTGCCAGCAGCTTACCCCGACTAGCGGTCTCCTACAATGAGCAGTTCTTC
clone_size: -
d_call: TRBD2
v_call: TRBV7-2
j_call: TRBJ2-1

cdr3_aa: CASSPGSPGGNTIYF
cdr3_nt: TGTGCCAGCAGCCCCGGGAGCCCCGGAGGAAACACCATATATTTT
clone_size: -
d_call: -
v_call: TRBV5-4
j_call: TRBJ1-3

cdr3_aa: CASGREGNTGELFF
cdr3_nt: TGCGCCAGCGGGCGGGAGGGGAACACCGGGGAGCTGTTTTTT
clone_size: -
d_call: TRBD2
v_call: TRBV5-1
j_call: TRBJ2-2

cdr3_aa: CASSESGLREQYF
cdr3_nt: TGTGCCAGCAGTGAATCAGGGTTAAGGGAGCAGTACTTC
clone_size: -
d_call: -
v_call: TRBV25-1
j_call: TRBJ2-7

cdr3_aa: CASSLSGQGGQPQHF
cdr3_nt: TGTGCCAGCAGCTTATCCGGACAGGGAGGTCAGCCCCAGCATTTT
clone_size: -
d_call: TRBD1
v_call: TRBV7-9
j_call: TRBJ1-5

cdr3_aa: CASSAQGFGNTIYF
cdr3_nt: TGTGCCAGCAGCGCCCAGGGATTTGGAAACACCATATATTTT
clone_size: -
d_call: -
v_call: TRBV9
j_call: TRBJ1-3

cdr3_aa: CATSRGPSGKEREQFF
cdr3_nt: TGTGCCACCAGCAGAGGTCCCAGCGGGAAGGAAAGAGAGCAGTTCTTC
clone_size: -
d_call: TRBD2
v_call: TRBV15
j_call: TRBJ2-1

cdr3_aa: CASSGTPGLAGGSRNIQYF
cdr3_nt: TGTGCCAGCAGCGGAACACCGGGACTAGCGGGAGGTAGTAGAAACATTCAGTACTTC
clone_size: -
d_call: TRBD2
v_call: TRBV9
j_call: TRBJ2-4

cdr3_aa: CASSVAPEIGPEAFF
cdr3_nt: TGTGCCAGCAGCGTAGCCCCGGAGATTGGTCCCGAAGCTTTCTTT
clone_size: -
d_call: -
v_call: TRBV9
j_call: TRBJ1-1

cdr3_aa: CAWMSRNEKLFF
cdr3_nt: TGTGCCTGGATGAGCCGGAATGAAAAACTGTTTTTT
clone_size: -
d_call: -
v_call: TRBV30
j_call: TRBJ1-4

cdr3_aa: CATSDFSGSNYNEQFF
cdr3_nt: TGTGCCACCAGTGATTTTTCCGGGAGTAACTACAATGAGCAGTTCTTC
clone_size: -
d_call: -
v_call: TRBV24-1
j_call: TRBJ2-1

cdr3_aa: CSVGSYYEQYF
cdr3_nt: TGCAGCGTTGGATCCTACTACGAGCAGTACTTC
clone_size: -
d_call: -
v_call: TRBV29-1
j_call: TRBJ2-7

cdr3_aa: CASKPRDRATYEQYF
cdr3_nt: TGTGCCAGTAAACCACGGGACAGGGCAACCTACGAGCAGTACTTC
clone_size: once
d_call: TRBD1
v_call: TRBV19
j_call: TRBJ2-7

cdr3_aa: CASSPSGGRPETQYF
cdr3_nt: TGTGCCAGCAGCCCCTCGGGAGGTCGTCCAGAGACCCAGTACTTC
clone_size: -
d_call: TRBD2
v_call: TRBV25-1
j_call: TRBJ2-5

cdr3_aa: CASSLPRERSNEQFF
cdr3_nt: TGTGCCAGCAGCTTACCCCGGGAGCGAAGTAATGAGCAGTTCTTC
clone_size: -
d_call: -
v_call: TRBV7-9
j_call: TRBJ2-1

cdr3_aa: CAWSERRDGYTF
cdr3_nt: TGTGCCTGGAGTGAGCGGAGGGATGGCTACACCTTC
clone_size: -
d_call: -
v_call: TRBV30
j_call: TRBJ1-2

cdr3_aa: CASSRTGANNQPQHF
cdr3_nt: TGTGCCAGCAGCCGGACAGGGGCCAACAATCAGCCCCAGCATTTT
clone_size: -
d_call: TRBD1
v_call: TRBV7-2
j_call: TRBJ1-5

cdr3_aa: CASSGQANTGELFF
cdr3_nt: TGTGCCAGTAGCGGACAAGCGAACACCGGGGAGCTGTTTTTT
clone_size: -
d_call: -
v_call: TRBV19
j_call: TRBJ2-2

cdr3_aa: CAIRTGAPDTEAFF
cdr3_nt: TGTGCCATCAGGACAGGGGCCCCGGACACTGAAGCTTTCTTT
clone_size: -
d_call: TRBD1
v_call: TRBV10-3
j_call: TRBJ1-1

cdr3_aa: CASSPSEGFKDTQYF
cdr3_nt: TGTGCCAGCAGCCCATCCGAGGGATTTAAAGATACGCAGTATTTT
clone_size: -
d_call: -
v_call: TRBV7-2
j_call: TRBJ2-3

cdr3_aa: CASSDGHRITDTQYF
cdr3_nt: TGTGCCAGCAGTGATGGTCACAGGATAACAGATACGCAGTATTTT
clone_size: -
d_call: -
v_call: TRBV6-1
j_call: TRBJ2-3

cdr3_aa: CASSKSRGIAGNSYNEQFF
cdr3_nt: TGTGCCAGCAGCAAATCAAGGGGAATAGCGGGGAACTCCTACAATGAGCAGTTCTTC
clone_size: once
d_call: TRBD2
v_call: TRBV6-4
j_call: TRBJ2-1

cdr3_aa: CASREGRHPSYEQYF
cdr3_nt: TGTGCCAGCAGAGAAGGGCGGCACCCCTCCTACGAGCAGTACTTC
clone_size: -
d_call: -
v_call: TRBV2
j_call: TRBJ2-7

cdr3_aa: CSVGTGEGFGYTF
cdr3_nt: TGCAGCGTTGGGACAGGGGAAGGTTTTGGCTACACCTTC
clone_size: -
d_call: TRBD1
v_call: TRBV29-1
j_call: TRBJ1-2

cdr3_aa: CSVGFGRDEQFF
cdr3_nt: TGCAGCGTTGGTTTTGGTCGGGATGAGCAGTTCTTC
clone_size: -
d_call: -
v_call: TRBV29-1
j_call: TRBJ2-1

cdr3_aa: CASSLRTGYNEQFF
cdr3_nt: TGCGCCAGCAGTTTACGGACAGGCTACAATGAGCAGTTCTTC
clone_size: -
d_call: TRBD1
v_call: TRBV5-1
j_call: TRBJ2-1

cdr3_aa: CASRTGLAGGYEQYF
cdr3_nt: TGTGCCAGCAGGACGGGACTAGCGGGAGGGTATGAGCAGTACTTC
clone_size: -
d_call: TRBD2
v_call: TRBV2
j_call: TRBJ2-7

cdr3_aa: CASSRGHSYSGNTIYF
cdr3_nt: TGCGCCAGCAGTCGCGGACACAGCTACTCTGGAAACACCATATATTTT
clone_size: -
d_call: -
v_call: TRBV23-1
j_call: TRBJ1-3

cdr3_aa: CASSSTPARGEKLFF
cdr3_nt: TGTGCCAGCAGCTCCACTCCCGCCCGAGGCGAAAAACTGTTTTTT
clone_size: -
d_call: -
v_call: TRBV7-9
j_call: TRBJ1-4

cdr3_aa: CASSLEGRFEAFF
cdr3_nt: TGCGCCAGCAGCTTGGAGGGGCGGTTTGAAGCTTTCTTT
clone_size: -
d_call: -
v_call: TRBV5-1
j_call: TRBJ1-1

cdr3_aa: CASSREGETQYF
cdr3_nt: TGCGCCAGCAGCCGGGAGGGCGAGACCCAGTACTTC
clone_size: -
d_call: TRBD2
v_call: TRBV5-1
j_call: TRBJ2-5

cdr3_aa: CASSISQGRQPQHF
cdr3_nt: TGTGCCAGTAGTATCAGCCAGGGTAGGCAGCCCCAGCATTTT
clone_size: -
d_call: -
v_call: TRBV19
j_call: TRBJ1-5

cdr3_aa: CASSIGAANEKLFF
cdr3_nt: TGTGCCAGTAGTATTGGGGCTGCTAATGAAAAACTGTTTTTT
clone_size: -
d_call: -
v_call: TRBV19
j_call: TRBJ1-4

cdr3_aa: CASSPRPNTEAFF
cdr3_nt: TGTGCCAGCAGTCCTAGACCGAACACTGAAGCTTTCTTT
clone_size: -
d_call: -
v_call: TRBV6-5
j_call: TRBJ1-1

cdr3_aa: CASSVLAGGNEQFF
cdr3_nt: TGTGCCAGCAGTGTACTAGCGGGAGGCAATGAGCAGTTCTTC
clone_size: -
d_call: TRBD2
v_call: TRBV27
j_call: TRBJ2-1

cdr3_aa: CASSPGTSGWETQYF
cdr3_nt: TGTGCCAGCAGCCCCGGGACTAGCGGCTGGGAGACCCAGTACTTC
clone_size: -
d_call: TRBD2
v_call: TRBV7-2
j_call: TRBJ2-5

cdr3_aa: CASSLAGLNLGGTLPYEQYF
cdr3_nt: TGTGCCAGCAGCTTAGCGGGCCTCAACCTAGGCGGGACTCTCCCCTACGAGCAGTACTTC
clone_size: -
d_call: -
v_call: TRBV7-2
j_call: TRBJ2-7

cdr3_aa: CASSPLAGSFQETQYF
cdr3_nt: TGTGCCAGCTCACCCCTAGCGGGATCCTTCCAAGAGACCCAGTACTTC
clone_size: -
d_call: TRBD2
v_call: TRBV18
j_call: TRBJ2-5

cdr3_aa: CASSLTSGDTNNEQFF
cdr3_nt: TGCGCCAGCAGCTTAACTAGCGGGGACACCAACAATGAGCAGTTCTTC
clone_size: few
d_call: TRBD2
v_call: TRBV5-1
j_call: TRBJ2-1

cdr3_aa: CASSRGPVRQETQYF
cdr3_nt: TGTGCCAGCAGCCGGGGCCCGGTACGCCAAGAGACCCAGTACTTC
clone_size: -
d_call: -
v_call: TRBV3-1/TRBV3-2
j_call: TRBJ2-5

cdr3_aa: CASSPTSGEGSGELFF
cdr3_nt: TGTGCCAGCAGTCCCACCTCGGGGGAGGGGAGCGGGGAGCTGTTTTTT
clone_size: -
d_call: TRBD2
v_call: TRBV25-1
j_call: TRBJ2-2

cdr3_aa: CASSIGIQGPGNTIYF
cdr3_nt: TGTGCCAGTAGTATAGGGATACAGGGCCCTGGAAACACCATATATTTT
clone_size: -
d_call: -
v_call: TRBV19
j_call: TRBJ1-3

cdr3_aa: CASSIGTGGASEQYF
cdr3_nt: TGTGCCAGCAGCATCGGGACAGGGGGCGCGTCCGAGCAGTACTTC
clone_size: -
d_call: TRBD1
v_call: TRBV9
j_call: TRBJ2-7

cdr3_aa: CASSPNEGTGSLAKNIQYF
cdr3_nt: TGCGCCAGCAGCCCCAACGAAGGGACAGGCTCCCTAGCCAAAAACATTCAGTACTTC
clone_size: many
d_call: TRBD1
v_call: TRBV5-1
j_call: TRBJ2-4

cdr3_aa: CASTRSPGYQETQYF
cdr3_nt: TGCGCCAGCACTCGGTCCCCGGGGTACCAAGAGACCCAGTACTTC
clone_size: -
d_call: -
v_call: TRBV5-1
j_call: TRBJ2-5

cdr3_aa: CAWSVQGVGGNTIYF
cdr3_nt: TGTGCCTGGAGTGTACAGGGGGTCGGTGGAAACACCATATATTTT
clone_size: -
d_call: TRBD1
v_call: TRBV30
j_call: TRBJ1-3

cdr3_aa: CASSLGPGGSYEQYF
cdr3_nt: TGTGCCAGCAGCTTAGGTCCGGGGGGATCCTACGAGCAGTACTTC
clone_size: many
d_call: TRBD2
v_call: TRBV7-7
j_call: TRBJ2-7